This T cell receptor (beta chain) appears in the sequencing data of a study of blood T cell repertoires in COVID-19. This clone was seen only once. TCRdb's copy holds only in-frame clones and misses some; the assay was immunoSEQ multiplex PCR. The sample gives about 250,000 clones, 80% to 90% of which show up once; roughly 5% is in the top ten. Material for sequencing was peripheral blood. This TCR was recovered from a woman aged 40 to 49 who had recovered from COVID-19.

CDR3 DNA: TGTGCCAGTAGTATTGAGGCGGGTCTCTACTCTGAGCAGTTCTTC. This translates into CASSIEAGLYSEQFF. The chain carries TRBV19 and TRBJ2-1; tentatively, D is TRBD2 (5 bases). The CDR3 totals 15 residues. With 3 bases removed from V and 9 bases from J, the gap between germline ends came to 18 bases. The germline gives CDR1 LNHDA, CDR2 SQIVND (reference sequence).